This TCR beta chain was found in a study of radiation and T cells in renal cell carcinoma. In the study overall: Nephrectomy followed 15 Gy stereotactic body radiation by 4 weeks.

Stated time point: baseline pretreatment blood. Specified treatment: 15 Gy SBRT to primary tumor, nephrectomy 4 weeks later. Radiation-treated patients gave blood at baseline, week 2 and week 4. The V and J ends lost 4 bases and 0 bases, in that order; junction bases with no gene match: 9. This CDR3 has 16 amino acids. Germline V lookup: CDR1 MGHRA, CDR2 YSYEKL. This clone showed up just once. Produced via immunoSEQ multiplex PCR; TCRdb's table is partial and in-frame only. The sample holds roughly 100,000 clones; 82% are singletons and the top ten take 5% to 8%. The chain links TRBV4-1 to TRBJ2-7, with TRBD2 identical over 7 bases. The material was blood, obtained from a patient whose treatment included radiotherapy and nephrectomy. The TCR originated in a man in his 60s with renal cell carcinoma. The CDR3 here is CASSPAPRGSSYEQYF. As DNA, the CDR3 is TGCGCCAGCAGCCCGGCCCCGCGGGGGAGCTCCTACGAGCAGTACTTC.